This T cell receptor (beta chain) was profiled in a study of cytomegalovirus exposure and HLA in healthy donors. It was with 60 Vbeta and 13 Jbeta primers that the PCR ran. Assay used: immunoSEQ multiplex PCR; TCRdb lists only in-frame clones, some missing. The sample holds approximately 120,000 clones, more than 9% seen once. Germline V lookup: CDR1 SEHNR, CDR2 FQNEAQ (reference sequence). This CDR3 spans 19 amino acids. V shed 4 bases and J 4 bases; nucleotides not matched to a gene: 14. This clone has only a few counts. Antigen: not known. The study, taken as a whole, reports: Cytomegalovirus association was assigned to 170 or so TCR beta chains. A later analysis linked 15,000 to 20,000 TCR beta sequences to HLA alleles at 0.05 false discovery rate. Presence/absence analysis assumed near-uniform sequencing depth across donors. Differences between HLA loci emerged in a later analysis of TCR association rates, with DRB1 most and HLA-C fewest.

The sequencing sample was made of PBMCs. This chain joins TRBV7-9 and TRBJ2-5; 14 bases map to TRBD2. The sequence was collected from a woman between 18 and 30 years old in good health and CMV-seropositive. This CDR3 reads CASSSTYPGLAGVTETQYF. The CDR3, as DNA: TGTGCCAGCAGCTCGACCTATCCGGGACTAGCGGGAGTTACAGAGACCCAGTACTTC.